This T cell receptor beta chain emerged from a study of Graves' ophthalmopathy and Graves' hyperthyroidism. The authors amplified TCR beta CDR3 regions, and they did so from RNA transcripts for repertoire sequencing. Scientists carried out first-round RT-PCR using HTBI primers and then a second-round multiplex PCR. In TCRdb, the multiplex PCR reads were re-called with MiXCR into one record per CDR3 protein. The repertoire consists of about 210,000 distinct CDR3 sequences, with 25% to 35% occurring once and the leading ten covering approximately 9.6%. The germline gives CDR1 LNHDA, CDR2 SQIVND (reference sequence). The CDR3 length is 14 residues. The V and J ends lost 8 bases and 2 bases respectively, with 15 bases between them.

Material: peripheral blood. V gene TRBV19 combines with J gene TRBJ2-5; D gene unclear. The origin of this receptor is a man in his fifties with Graves' ophthalmopathy. The DNA for the CDR3 is TGTGCCAGTTCCGAAGATGTCGCGCAAGAGACCCAGTACTTC. Its translation is CASSEDVAQETQYF.